The 18 T cell receptor beta chains presented below share a single source sample, sequenced in a study of beta chain features in type 1 diabetes. Of the isolated RNA, all was reverse transcribed, and so the sequenced material was expressed TCRB transcripts. Data came from immunoSEQ multiplex PCR; TCRdb stores just in-frame clones and leaves some out. The sample comprises 350,000 to 450,000 clones, more than 11% of which are singletons, and 0.035% to 0.04% rests with the top ten. Sequences were obtained from naive CD4+ T cells from blood. These receptors were obtained from a man under 40 in good health.

The chain has TRBV7-9 and TRBJ2-5; 10 nucleotides agree with TRBD2. The CDR3 extends over 18 amino acids. Per germline, CDR1 SEHNR and CDR2 FQNEAQ (reference sequence). V was clipped by 3 bases and J by 7 bases; unmatched bases: 17. CDR3 loop: CASSFRKLAGDRGGTQYF. CDR3 DNA: TGTGCCAGCAGCTTCAGGAAGCTAGCGGGAGACCGCGGAGGGACCCAGTACTTC.

This clone came up a few times. The chain has TRBV25-1 and TRBJ2-7; TRBD1 matches at 9 bases. The CDR3 has 17 amino acids. V lost 2 bases and J lost 7; bases outside the gene matches: 15. Germline loops: CDR1 MGHDK, CDR2 SYGVNS. The CDR3 DNA is TGTGCCAGCAGTGAACGCTTTGGACAGGGGATTTTGCGGGAGCAGTACGTC. This gives the protein CASSERFGQGILREQYV.

This chain connects TRBV6-5 to TRBJ1-4; D is ambiguous. CDR1 is MNHEY, CDR2 SVGAGI, per germline. With 0 bases removed from V and 6 bases from J, the gap between germline ends came to 11 bases. The CDR3 has 15 residues. CDR3 bases: TGTGCCAGCAGTTACTCGAAGGGAAAACATGAAAAACTGTTTTTT. Residues: CASSYSKGKHEKLFF.

The chain recombines TRBV18 with TRBJ2-3; 12 bases agree with TRBD2. The trim removed 5 bases at V and 2 bases at J, leaving 5 bases unmatched. The CDR3 has 16 residues. From germline, CDR1 is KGHSH and CDR2 LQKENI. CDR3 DNA sequence: TGTGCCAGCTCATCACTAGCGGGAGGATACACAGATACGCAGTATTTT. Translated: CASSSLAGGYTDTQYF.

This clone was observed a handful of times. V is TRBV7-2 and J is TRBJ2-3; 12 bases match TRBD2. Germline V gene lookup returns CDR1 SGHTA and CDR2 FQGNSA. This CDR3 contains 15 residues. J gave up 6 bases and V 2 bases, and 3 bases lay outside the gene matches. The CDR3 loop reads CASSLTSGGMDTQYF. The CDR3 DNA sequence: TGTGCCAGCAGCTTAACTAGCGGGGGGATGGATACGCAGTATTTT.

This clone was picked up a small number of times. The V gene is TRBV19, the J gene TRBJ1-1; 11 bases map to TRBD1. CDR1 is LNHDA and CDR2 is SQIVND in the germline V gene (reference sequence). The CDR3 is 15 residues long. With V trimmed by 4 bases and J by 3 bases, 4 bases remained unmatched. The CDR3 spells CASSTDRGPDTEAFF. Here the CDR3 DNA reads TGTGCCAGTAGTACGGACAGGGGGCCGGACACTGAAGCTTTCTTT.

A few counts support this clone. The chain recombines TRBV7-2 with TRBJ2-7; TRBD2 agrees at 10 bases. The junction had 2 bases not matched to a gene; V was cut back by 5 bases and J by 1 base. The CDR3 has 14 residues. Per germline, CDR1 SGHTA and CDR2 FQGNSA. The CDR3 sequence is CASSPSGGSYEQYF. In DNA, the CDR3 is TGTGCCAGCAGCCCTAGCGGGGGATCCTACGAGCAGTACTTC.

A word on this clone: Other DNA sequences in the same sample also yield this CDR3. V is TRBV9 and J is TRBJ2-1; 7 bases are a match to TRBD2. Trimming cost V 3 bases and J 4 bases; bases outside gene matches: 4. The CDR3 runs to 14 residues. CDR1 is SGDLS and CDR2 is YYNGEE in the germline V gene. The CDR3 is CASSGSGPYNEQFF. The DNA for the CDR3 is TGTGCCAGCAGCGGTAGCGGGCCATACAATGAGCAGTTCTTC.

The chain has TRBV28 and TRBJ1-2, with TRBD1 as a possible D gene (6 bases). CDR3 length: 12 residues. Per the germline V gene, CDR1 is MDHEN and CDR2 is SYDVKM. V was cut by 8 bases and J by 3 bases, with 10 bases left in between. The CDR3 bases are TGTGCCAGCCGGGGGCAATACTATGGCTACACCTTC. It specifies CASRGQYYGYTF.

This clone was counted only a few times. The V and J genes are TRBV30 and TRBJ2-4, with D possibly called TRBD1 or TRBD2 (6 bases each). The germline V gene has CDR1 GTSNPN and CDR2 SVGIG (reference sequence). The V end was cut by 0 bases, the J end by 7 bases, with 10 bases between. The CDR3 runs 13 residues. CDR3 in DNA: TGTGCCTGGAGTGTCCGGGGGCTCAACATTCAGTACTTC. Residues: CAWSVRGLNIQYF.

This clone has just a few counts. The chain uses TRBV5-1 and TRBJ2-1, with D possibly being TRBD1 (6 bases). The germline V and J ends were trimmed by 1 base and 8 bases, with 16 bases remaining between them. Germline loops: CDR1 SGHRS, CDR2 YFSETQ. CDR3 length: 15 amino acids. In DNA, the CDR3 is TGCGCCAGCAGCTTGCAAACCGACAGGAATGATGAGCAGTTCTTC. This sequence encodes CASSLQTDRNDEQFF.

The sample holds a few counts of this clone. The chain employs TRBV4-3 and TRBJ2-7, with 11 bases fitting TRBD1. This CDR3 comprises 15 residues. Germline V gives CDR1 LGHNA, CDR2 YSLEER. V was pared by 1 base and J by 3 bases, with 2 bases of the junction left unmatched. As DNA, the CDR3 is TGCGCCAGCAGCCAAGCCGGGACAGGGGGCTACGAGCAGTACTTC. It encodes CASSQAGTGGYEQYF.

Only one count was recorded for this clone. The J gene is TRBJ1-5, the V gene TRBV11-2; D is perhaps TRBD1 (5 bases). The V end lost 5 bases, the J end lost 4 bases, and 9 bases lay between the germline ends. There are 13 residues in the CDR3. The germline CDR1 and CDR2 sequences are SGHAT and FQNNGV. CDR3 in amino acids: CASSQDRNQPQHF. CDR3 DNA: TGTGCCAGCAGCCAAGACAGAAATCAGCCCCAGCATTTT.

This chain links TRBV14 with TRBJ2-1, with TRBD2 identical over 10 bases. This CDR3 region has 18 residues. The germline V gene has CDR1 SGHDN and CDR2 FVKESK. V was pared by 0 bases and J by 5 bases, with 10 bases of the junction left unmatched. The CDR3 sequence is CASSQDTLLAGVDNEQFF. In DNA form, the CDR3 reads TGTGCCAGCAGCCAAGATACTCTCCTAGCGGGAGTCGACAATGAGCAGTTCTTC.

This clone has only one observation. V is TRBV5-1 and J is TRBJ2-3, with D perhaps TRBD2 (5 bases). Trimming stripped 7 bases from V and 5 bases from J, with 14 bases between. CDR3 size: 13 residues. Germline CDR1 SGHRS, CDR2 YFSETQ. In DNA form, the CDR3 reads TGCGCCAGCGGAACTAGGGTTCAAGATACGCAGTATTTT. Translated, it gives CASGTRVQDTQYF.

This clone appeared a few times. The rearrangement uses TRBV18 and TRBJ2-7; D is possibly TRBD1 (6 bases). Germline V CDR1 and CDR2: KGHSH, LQKENI. The CDR3 totals 15 residues. Trimming took off 3 bases at V and 6 bases at J, with 18 bases between the two ends. The CDR3 coding sequence is TGTGCCAGCTCACCGAGTTCAGGGGTAGCGTTCGAGCAGTACTTC. Protein product: CASSPSSGVAFEQYF.

V and J are TRBV30 and TRBJ2-2; D is unresolved. Deletions cut 0 bases from V and 4 bases from J, with 12 bases between. The CDR3 consists of 15 residues. The germline CDR1 and CDR2 sequences are GTSNPN and SVGIG (reference sequence). CDR3 sequence reads: CAWSVVSLGTGELFF. The CDR3 nucleotides are TGTGCCTGGAGTGTGGTCTCCCTTGGCACCGGGGAGCTGTTTTTT.

This chain links TRBV4-3 with TRBJ2-6; TRBD2 matches at 8 bases. J lost 0 bases, V lost 1 base, and 14 bases had no gene match. The CDR3 contains 21 residues. Germline values: CDR1 LGHNA, CDR2 YSLEER. The chain's CDR3 is CASSQVVMIAGPFSGANVLTF. The CDR3 DNA sequence: TGCGCCAGCAGCCAAGTTGTTATGATAGCGGGGCCATTCTCTGGGGCCAACGTCCTGACTTTC.